These 20 T cell receptor beta chains originate from one sample sequenced in a study of cytomegalovirus exposure and HLA in healthy donors. With 60 Vbeta and 13 Jbeta primers, the PCR was carried out. Only in-frame clones appear in the TCRdb table, and some are missing; sequencing was by immunoSEQ multiplex PCR. The data contain 180,000 or so clones, about 75% of them singletons. The sample taken for sequencing was PBMCs. These receptors all stem from a man aged 50 to 60 in good health and CMV-seropositive.

This clone showed up just once. The J gene is TRBJ1-3, the V gene TRBV4-1; possibly TRBD1 for D (6 bases). V was cut by 3 bases and J by 0 bases, with 15 bases left in between. Per germline, CDR1 MGHRA and CDR2 YSYEKL. The CDR3 loop spans 17 amino acids. CDR3 protein: CASSQDPTGTSGNTIYF. The CDR3 region has the DNA TGCGCCAGCAGCCAGGACCCAACAGGGACCTCTGGAAACACCATATATTTT.

The chain combines TRBV6-5 with TRBJ1-4, with 7 bases that match TRBD1. The CDR3 extends over 15 amino acids. The trim removed 6 bases at V and 4 bases at J, leaving 8 bases unmatched. Germline assignment: CDR1 MNHEY and CDR2 SVGAGI. As DNA, the CDR3 is TGTGCCAGCAGCGTCCAGGGGGTCTATAATGAAAAACTGTTTTTT. It codes for CASSVQGVYNEKLFF.

The rearrangement links TRBV4-2 to TRBJ1-5; 8 bases are shared with TRBD1. J gave up 4 bases and V 2 bases, and 4 bases lay outside the gene matches. Germline loops: CDR1 LGHNA, CDR2 YNFKEQ. There are 15 residues in the CDR3. This CDR3 is CASSQWTGSNQPQHF. CDR3 coding DNA: TGTGCCAGCAGCCAATGGACAGGGTCAAATCAGCCCCAGCATTTT.

This clone has a handful of counts. The chain employs TRBV21-1 and TRBJ2-7; TRBD1, the table's D call, was not compared with the DNA. TRBV21-1 is annotated as a pseudogene. The CDR3 totals 16 residues. CDR3 residues: CASSTSRDRVFPKQYF. The CDR3 nucleotides are TGTGCCAGCAGCACTAGCCGGGACAGGGTCTTCCCGAAGCAGTACTTC.

CDR3 region: CASLSGLQETQYF. The CDR3, as DNA: TGTGCCAGCTTGTCGGGACTTCAAGAGACCCAGTACTTC. This chain links TRBV7-9 with TRBJ2-5; weak D call: TRBD2 (6 bases). In germline, CDR1 is SEHNR, CDR2 FQNEAQ (reference sequence). The CDR3 has 13 amino acids. V was clipped by 8 bases and J by 2 bases, with 12 bases between them. Supplemented by reference TRBV7-9 and TRBJ2-5, the full variable domain reads DTGVSQNPRHKITKRGQNVTFRCDPISEHNRLYWYRQTLGQGPEFLTYFQNEAQLEKSRLLSDRFSAERPKGSFSTLEIQRTEQGDSAMYLCASLSGLQETQYFGPGTRLLVL.

The genes are TRBV5-1 and TRBJ1-4, with D possibly TRBD1 on 5 matching bases. Per the germline V gene, CDR1 is SGHRS and CDR2 is YFSETQ. V was shortened by 0 bases and J by 5 bases, with 8 bases between the two germline ends. The CDR3 covers 14 residues. The CDR3 region is CASSLEWGNEKLFF. CDR3 sequence (DNA): TGCGCCAGCAGCTTGGAATGGGGCAATGAAAAACTGTTTTTT. Filled out from reference TRBV5-1 and TRBJ1-4, the complete variable domain reads KAGVTQTPRYLIKTRGQQVTLSCSPISGHRSVSWYQQTPGQGLQFLFEYFSETQRNKGNFPGRFSGRQFSNSRSEMNVSTLELGDSALYLCASSLEWGNEKLFFGSGTQLSVL.

The CDR3 DNA reads TGTGCCACCAGCACGACGGAGGGCAATCAGCCCCAGCATTTT. Translated, it gives CATSTTEGNQPQHF. The chain employs TRBV15 and TRBJ1-5; D ambiguous. There are 14 residues in the CDR3. V was shortened by 4 bases and J by 2 bases, with 9 bases between the two germline ends. Germline assignment: CDR1 LNHNV and CDR2 YYDKDF (reference sequence).

This clone was counted only a few times. The chain couples TRBV11-2 to TRBJ1-1; D gene uncertain. With 0 bases removed from V and 2 bases from J, the gap between germline ends came to 10 bases. The CDR3 runs to 15 residues. Germline CDR1 reads SGHAT; CDR2 reads FQNNGV. CDR3 DNA: TGTGCCAGCAGCTTAGAGTCTGGTGGCAACACTGAAGCTTTCTTT. Translating it yields CASSLESGGNTEAFF. The complete variable domain, with remaining parts taken from reference TRBV11-2 and TRBJ1-1, reads EAGVAQSPRYKIIEKRQSVAFWCNPISGHATLYWYQQILGQGPKLLIQFQNNGVVDDSQLPKDRFSAERLKGVDSTLKIQPAKLEDSAVYLCASSLESGGNTEAFFGQGTRLTVV.

V usage is TRBV15 and J usage is TRBJ1-6; D may be TRBD1 (5 bases). Trimming removed 5 bases at V and 10 bases at J, with 18 bases between. Germline CDR1 is LNHNV and CDR2 is YYDKDF (reference sequence). The CDR3 has 15 amino acids. CDR3 nucleotide sequence: TGTGCCACCAGCCCCGTCTCAGGGCGTGGCTCACCCCTCCACTTT. As protein: CATSPVSGRGSPLHF.

V and J are TRBV5-1 and TRBJ2-2; TRBD1 matches at 8 bases. Per the germline V gene, CDR1 is SGHRS and CDR2 is YFSETQ. This CDR3 comprises 15 residues. V gave up 3 bases and J gave up 3 bases; unmatched junction bases: 4. Here the CDR3 reads CASSSRGRDTGELFF. DNA for the CDR3: TGCGCCAGCAGCTCCAGGGGGCGGGACACCGGGGAGCTGTTTTTT.

The J gene is TRBJ2-2, the V gene TRBV7-8; 7 nucleotides align to TRBD2. The germline CDR1 and CDR2 sequences are SGHVS and FQNEAQ. Trimming at V came to 1 base and at J to 2 bases, leaving 4 bases not matched to a gene. The CDR3 runs to 16 residues. CDR3: CASSLGVAGNTGELFF. Here the CDR3 DNA reads TGTGCCAGCAGCTTAGGGGTAGCGGGTAACACCGGGGAGCTGTTTTTT.

The rearrangement joins TRBV15 to TRBJ1-1; D ambiguous. This CDR3 has 14 amino acids. Trimming cost V 1 base and J 3 bases, with 9 bases left between them. In germline, CDR1 is LNHNV, CDR2 YYDKDF (reference sequence). CDR3 DNA sequence: TGTGCCACCAGCAGAGGGGCATTGGACACTGAAGCTTTCTTT. As protein: CATSRGALDTEAFF.

This chain connects TRBV4-2 to TRBJ2-4; a weak D match, TRBD1 (6 bases). Trimming removed 4 bases at V and 0 bases at J, with 13 bases between. The germline CDR1 and CDR2 sequences are LGHNA and YNFKEQ. The CDR3 has 16 amino acids. CDR3 DNA: TGTGCCAGCAGCCTGGGGACAAACCTAGCCAAAAACATTCAGTACTTC. Its protein product is CASSLGTNLAKNIQYF.

The genes are TRBV19 and TRBJ2-5, with D perhaps matching TRBD1 (5 bases). This CDR3 region has 14 residues. Germline V lookup: CDR1 LNHDA, CDR2 SQIVND (reference sequence). V gave up 1 base and J gave up 6 bases, with 12 bases separating them. The CDR3 sequence: CASSIGRGPQTQYF. CDR3 coding DNA: TGTGCCAGTAGTATAGGAAGGGGCCCCCAGACCCAGTACTTC.

This chain links TRBV7-9 with TRBJ2-5; 7 nucleotides match TRBD1. The CDR3 has 14 residues. The trim removed 2 bases at V and 5 bases at J, leaving 5 bases unmatched. CDR1 SEHNR and CDR2 FQNEAQ come from the germline V gene (reference sequence). CDR3 sequence: CASSLQGVQETQYF. CDR3 sequence (DNA): TGTGCCAGCAGCTTACAGGGGGTCCAGGAGACCCAGTACTTC.

This sequence joins TRBV27 and TRBJ1-2; 8 bases map to TRBD1. The CDR3 totals 16 residues. Germline-derived CDR1 and CDR2 are MNHEY and SMNVEV (reference sequence). V lost 0 bases to trimming and J lost 8 bases; unmatched junction nucleotides: 11. Here the CDR3 reads CASSLSLAGGLWGYTF. The CDR3 DNA is TGTGCCAGCAGTTTATCGCTGGCAGGGGGCTTGTGGGGCTACACCTTC.

The chain combines TRBV18 with TRBJ2-7; 7 bases line up with TRBD1. Germline V gene lookup returns CDR1 KGHSH and CDR2 LQKENI. This CDR3 region has 15 residues. V lost 4 bases, J lost 2 bases, and 8 bases stayed unmatched. CDR3 DNA sequence: TGTGCCAGCTCACTACTACAGGGGCCTACCTACGAGCAGTACGTC. This sequence encodes CASSLLQGPTYEQYV.

The chain is built from TRBV27 and TRBJ2-5; 7 nucleotides match TRBD2. Per germline, CDR1 MNHEY and CDR2 SMNVEV (reference sequence). There are 14 residues in the CDR3. With 0 bases clipped from V and 11 bases from J, the junction kept 9 bases outside the gene matches. Written as DNA, the CDR3 is TGTGCCAGCAGTTTATCGAGGACTAGTCCCCAGCAGTACTTC. Translation gives CASSLSRTSPQQYF.

This clone was seen just once. This rearrangement joins TRBV13 to TRBJ2-3; D may be TRBD2 (6 bases). CDR1 and CDR2 (germline): PRHDT, FYEKMQ (reference sequence). The CDR3 is 14 amino acids. The V end was cut by 5 bases, the J end by 6 bases, with 15 bases between. The CDR3 DNA reads TGTGCCAGCAGCCTATGGGGGGTAGAGGATACGCAGTATTTT. It encodes CASSLWGVEDTQYF.

J is TRBJ1-1 and V is TRBV9; TRBD1 might be the D (5 bases). Trimming took off 6 bases at V and 4 bases at J, with 16 bases between the two ends. This CDR3 comprises 14 residues. CDR1 is SGDLS and CDR2 is YYNGEE in the germline V gene. The CDR3 spells CASNQGWWGTEAFF. In DNA, the CDR3 is TGTGCCAGCAACCAGGGATGGTGGGGCACTGAAGCTTTCTTT. Based on the CDR3 plus reference TRBV9 and TRBJ1-1, the full variable domain is DSGVTQTPKHLITATGQRVTLRCSPRSGDLSVYWYQQSLDQGLQFLIQYYNGEERAKGNILERFSAQQFPDLHSELNLSSLELGDSALYFCASNQGWWGTEAFFGQGTRLTVV.